This T cell receptor beta chain emerged from a study of cytomegalovirus exposure and HLA in healthy donors. The PCR was carried out with 60 Vbeta primers and 13 Jbeta primers. Using immunoSEQ multiplex PCR, the repertoire was profiled, and TCRdb retains in-frame clones only, with some absent. The table shows 120,000 or so clones, with roughly 72% occurring only once. The germline V gene has CDR1 SQVTM and CDR2 ANQGSEA. J was trimmed by 6 bases and V by 7 bases; bases with no gene match: 11. This CDR3 has 14 residues. Only one count was recorded for this clone. Material for sequencing was PBMCs. The chain links TRBV29-1 to TRBJ2-3, with 9 bases aligning to TRBD2. This clonotype was obtained from a woman aged 45-65 years in good health and CMV-seropositive. The chain's CDR3 is CSALLAGRPDTQYF. CDR3 in DNA: TGCAGCGCCCTACTAGCGGGCCGGCCGGATACGCAGTATTTT.